This T cell receptor beta chain derives from a study of T cell responses to AZD1222 COVID-19 vaccine. Regarding the study as a whole: Reports indicate that nearly half of spike-specific TCRs are directed at unmutated variant regions. The breadth and depth of Spike-specific TCRs increased once two AZD1222 doses had been given. Only a handful of people who got AZD1222 tested seropositive at baseline.

Only in-frame clones appear in the TCRdb table, and some are missing; sequencing was by immunoSEQ multiplex PCR. The sample contains tens of thousands of clones, more than 75% of which appear only once. A note on this clone: Its cognate antigen is unknown.

V lost 3 bases and J 5 bases, leaving 8 bases between the germline ends. This CDR3 region has 13 residues. Looked up from germline, CDR1 is SGHAT and CDR2 is FQNNGV. The material was peripheral blood, obtained on day 0 of AZD1222 vaccination. V gene TRBV11-2 combines with J gene TRBJ1-5, with D unclear. The source is an adult in good health. CDR3: CASSFGIDQPQHF. The CDR3 nucleotides read TGTGCCAGCAGCTTTGGTATTGATCAGCCCCAGCATTTT.